The TCR beta chain described here comes from a study of blood T cell repertoires in COVID-19. Across the study: T cells, B-cell-depleted T cells, or PBMCs provided the cDNA or gDNA that served as material.

V was pared by 3 bases and J by 1 base, with 12 bases between. The CDR3 sequence is 15 residues long. Germline V gene data show CDR1 as ENHRY and CDR2 as SYGVKD. Methods used by the authors: By means of reference gene primer amplification, nucleated cell counts were estimated. Profiling relied on immunoSEQ multiplex PCR, and the TCRdb table lists in-frame clones only, not all of them. V, J and clone size were drawn from that table, and D and trimming were deduced from the DNA. This sample has roughly 250,000 clones, with about 90% found just once. The sequence derives from a woman in her 30s with acute COVID-19. Sequenced sample: PBMCs or T cells enriched from blood (not recorded which). The J gene is TRBJ1-2, the V gene TRBV10-3; D is possibly TRBD1 (6 bases). The CDR3 DNA follows: TGTGCCATCAGTGACCGGACAGAGAATAACTATGGCTACACCTTC. Protein product: CAISDRTENNYGYTF.